This is a list of T cell receptor beta chains from one sample in a study of blood T cell repertoires in COVID-19. Generated by immunoSEQ multiplex PCR, the TCRdb table keeps only in-frame clones and is missing some. The table has 110,000 to 150,000 clones, more than 85% seen once. Sequenced: peripheral blood. The source of these receptors is a man aged 60 to 75 with active or convalescent COVID-19. CDR3s include the opening cysteine and the closing phenylalanine or tryptophan. Some rows have no size entry. The others give once, few or many, or a class for an expanded clone.

>TRBV7-3|TRBJ1-6|.
CASSASPTSSYNSPLHF
>TRBV18|TRBJ1-6|.
CASSPMSRGSGSPLHF
>TRBV7-3|TRBJ2-1|.
CASSLRSLAGSGNEQFF
>TRBV7-2|TRBJ2-7|.
CASSSSLIAYEQYF
>TRBV5-4|TRBJ2-3|.
CASSRKLAGFQDTQYF
>TRBV10-3|TRBJ1-4|.
CAISESPGEKLFF
>TRBV21-1|TRBJ1-2|.
CASSKGGRFYGYTF
>TRBV28|TRBJ2-7|.
CASSQPQGREQYF
>TRBV28|TRBJ1-6|.
CASTPPGLHNSPLHF
>TRBV10-1|TRBJ2-3|once
CASSSVVPIDRGTTDTQYF
>TRBV7-9|TRBJ1-1|.
CANEKTDRVGTEAFF
>TRBV7-2|TRBJ1-2|.
CASSPGGDTYGYTF
>TRBV2|TRBJ2-7|.
CASSDPRGLNEQYF
>TRBV6-6|TRBJ2-6|.
CASSYSGGAGANVLTF
>TRBV19|TRBJ1-2|.
CASRDTNYGYTF
>TRBV6-1|TRBJ1-3|.
CASSEITVAGNTIYF
>TRBV28|TRBJ2-1|.
CASSFLNNEQFF
>TRBV7-9|TRBJ2-1|.
CASSLGTTPYNEQFF
>TRBV28|TRBJ2-7|once
CASSTRTSGSYEQYF